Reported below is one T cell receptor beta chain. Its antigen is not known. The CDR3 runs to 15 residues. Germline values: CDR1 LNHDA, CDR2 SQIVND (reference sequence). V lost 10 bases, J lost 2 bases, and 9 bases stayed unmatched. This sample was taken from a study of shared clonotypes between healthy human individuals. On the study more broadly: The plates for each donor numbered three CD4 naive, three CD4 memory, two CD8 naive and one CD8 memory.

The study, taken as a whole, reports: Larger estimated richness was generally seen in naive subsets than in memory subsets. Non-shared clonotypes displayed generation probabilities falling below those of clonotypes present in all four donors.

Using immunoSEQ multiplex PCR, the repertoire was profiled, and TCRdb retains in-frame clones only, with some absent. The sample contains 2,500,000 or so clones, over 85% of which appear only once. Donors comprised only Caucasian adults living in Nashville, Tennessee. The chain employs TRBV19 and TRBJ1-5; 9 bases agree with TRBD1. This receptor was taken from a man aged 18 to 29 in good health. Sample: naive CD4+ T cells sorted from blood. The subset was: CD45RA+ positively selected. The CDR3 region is CATTGTGIGNQPQHF. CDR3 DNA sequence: TGTGCCACCACCGGGACAGGGATCGGCAATCAGCCCCAGCATTTT.